Shown below are 15 T cell receptor beta chains from a single sample sequenced in a study of CD8 T cells in Susac syndrome. cDNA came from around 0.5 to 1 ug RNA primed by random hexamers. TCRdb recomputed calls from the immunoSEQ multiplex PCR reads with MiXCR, one row per CDR3 protein. Here the sample spans some 300,000 distinct CDR3 sequences, 65% to 90% being singletons. Sequencing used CD8+ T cells from PBMCs. These receptors were obtained from a human donor with multiple sclerosis.

V gene TRBV20-1 combines with J gene TRBJ1-1, with D possibly being TRBD1 (6 bases). Germline assignment: CDR1 DFQATT and CDR2 SNEGSKA (reference sequence). Trimming cost V 3 bases and J 3 bases, with 17 bases left between them. This CDR3 has 15 residues. CDR3 sequence: CSASGGHREYTEAFF. Here the CDR3 DNA reads TGCAGTGCTAGCGGGGGTCACAGGGAGTACACTGAAGCTTTCTTT.

The rearrangement joins TRBV9 to TRBJ2-7, with D perhaps TRBD1 (5 bases). This CDR3 has 15 amino acids. V was trimmed by 0 bases and J by 3 bases, leaving 13 bases between them. Germline CDR1 SGDLS, CDR2 YYNGEE. The CDR3 loop is CASSVGSGAVYEQYF. CDR3 sequence (DNA): TGTGCCAGCAGCGTAGGTAGTGGGGCAGTCTACGAGCAGTACTTC.

The rearrangement links TRBV27 to TRBJ2-3, with D possibly TRBD1 on 6 matching bases. Germline V lookup: CDR1 MNHEY, CDR2 SMNVEV (reference sequence). This CDR3 spans 16 amino acids. V shed 5 bases and J shed 3 bases, with 18 bases lying between them. CDR3 nucleotide sequence: TGTGCCAGCAGTGAACGCCACAGGGAAGGGACAGATACGCAGTATTTT. Encoded protein: CASSERHREGTDTQYF.

This clonotype was picked up a small number of times. The chain links TRBV6-1 to TRBJ2-4, with TRBD2 matching over 8 bases. Per the germline V gene, CDR1 is MNHNS and CDR2 is SASEGT. The J segment lost 0 bases and the V segment lost 6 bases, leaving 1 base of the junction unmatched. CDR3 length: 14 residues. Here the CDR3 reads CASRAGGAKNIQYF. In DNA form, the CDR3 reads TGTGCCAGCAGGGCGGGAGGAGCCAAAAACATTCAGTACTTC.

The chain has TRBV6-1 and TRBJ2-2; 15 bases agree with TRBD2. With 5 bases clipped from V and 4 bases from J, the junction kept 2 bases outside the gene matches. The CDR3 runs to 16 residues. In germline, CDR1 is MNHNS, CDR2 SASEGT. The CDR3 region is CASSRTSGRVTGELFF. The CDR3 region has the DNA TGTGCCAGCAGTCGGACTAGCGGGAGGGTCACCGGGGAGCTGTTTTTT.

This chain links TRBV13 with TRBJ2-3; D is possibly TRBD1 or TRBD2 (5 bases each). Germline V CDR1 and CDR2: PRHDT, FYEKMQ (reference sequence). The CDR3 runs to 17 residues. V was clipped by 1 base and J by 0 bases, with 14 bases between them. CDR3 coding DNA: TGTGCCAGCAGCTTAGCGGTTAGTGGGGGAAGCACAGATACGCAGTATTTT. Amino acids: CASSLAVSGGSTDTQYF.

The chain has TRBV25-1 and TRBJ2-7; 8 bases match TRBD1. The CDR3 is 14 residues long. J was trimmed by 0 bases and V by 8 bases; bases with no gene match: 6. CDR1 and CDR2 (germline): MGHDK, SYGVNS. CDR3 protein: CASGGTGSSYEQYF. In DNA form, the CDR3 reads TGTGCCAGCGGGGGGACAGGAAGCTCCTACGAGCAGTACTTC.

This chain connects TRBV24-1 to TRBJ2-1; TRBD2 matches at 10 bases. Germline CDR1 is KGHDR and CDR2 is SFDVKD. The CDR3 loop spans 17 amino acids. The V and J ends lost 2 bases and 10 bases, in that order; junction bases with no gene match: 13. The chain's CDR3 is CATSDWVSRTSGAEQFF. The CDR3 nucleotides read TGTGCCACCAGTGATTGGGTAAGCAGGACTAGCGGTGCGGAGCAGTTCTTC.

Written as DNA, the CDR3 is TGTGCCAGCAGTTTGACCCTCGGCTACACCTTC. Translating gives CASSLTLGYTF. This chain uses TRBV28 with TRBJ1-2; no firm D call. Per the germline V gene, CDR1 is MDHEN and CDR2 is SYDVKM. This CDR3 comprises 11 residues. V lost 3 bases and J lost 8, with 7 bases in between.

This chain links TRBV19 with TRBJ2-1; D might be TRBD1 or TRBD2, each matching 5 bases. The V gene lost 5 bases and the J gene lost 6 bases, with 17 bases spanning the gap. This CDR3 has 15 residues. Germline CDR1 reads LNHDA; CDR2 reads SQIVND (reference sequence). The CDR3 DNA sequence: TGTGCCAGTAGTCTGGCCGGGACGGGGACCAATGAGCAGTTCTTC. Translating gives CASSLAGTGTNEQFF.

This clonotype appeared a few times. The germline gene is not matched at one end of the junction; a read error may be the cause. The rearrangement links TRBV7-7 to TRBJ2-7; D is perhaps TRBD1 (6 bases). There are 14 residues in the CDR3. Germline CDR1 is SSHAT and CDR2 is FNYEAQ (reference sequence). CDR3 DNA: TGTGCTAGCAGCTTAGCGACCACAGGGTACGAGCAGTACTTC. Translating it yields CASSLATTGYEQYF.

This clonotype has a handful of counts. This chain connects TRBV11-2 to TRBJ2-7; D is possibly TRBD2 (5 bases). The CDR3 runs to 15 residues. The germline V gene encodes CDR1 SGHAT and CDR2 FQNNGV. The V and J ends lost 1 base and 0 bases respectively, with 10 bases between them. The CDR3 DNA sequence: TGTGCCAGCAGCTTAGGGGCGGGTAGCTCCTACGAGCAGTACTTC. Translating it yields CASSLGAGSSYEQYF.

The chain combines TRBV7-9 with TRBJ2-7; TRBD1 or TRBD2 may be the D gene (5 bases each). The germline V gene encodes CDR1 SEHNR and CDR2 FQNEAQ (reference sequence). Deletions cut 11 bases from V and 4 bases from J, with 12 bases between. CDR3 length equals 11 residues. CDR3: CAGGSSYEQYF. In nucleotides, the CDR3 is TGTGCCGGGGGAAGCTCGTACGAGCAGTACTTC.

The count of this clonotype is one. The rearrangement joins TRBV6-2 or TRBV6-3 to TRBJ2-3; D remains unclear. In germline, CDR1 is MNHEY, CDR2 SVGEGT. Trimming removed 2 bases from V and 11 bases from J, with 14 bases in between. The CDR3 consists of 13 residues. The CDR3 DNA reads TGTGCCAGCAGTTACAACGGACCGATGGGGCAGTATTTT. This translates into CASSYNGPMGQYF.

The CDR3 is CASSPRTGGIPDTQYF. The DNA for the CDR3 is TGTGCCAGCAGTCCCCGGACAGGGGGCATTCCCGATACGCAGTATTTT. This chain uses TRBV27 with TRBJ2-3; 11 bases are shared with TRBD1. The germline CDR1 and CDR2 sequences are MNHEY and SMNVEV (reference sequence). V was clipped by 5 bases and J by 6 bases; unmatched bases: 10. CDR3 length: 16 residues.